This TCR beta chain was recovered during a study of T cell clonotyping in hematopoietic cell transplantation. This clone was seen more than once but under ten times. Some clones are missing from TCRdb's copy, which holds only in-frame ones; the method was immunoSEQ multiplex PCR. This sample carries about 5,700 clones, 90% to 95% of them seen once, and the ten largest clones take roughly 50%. The CDR3 spans 13 residues. Germline V gene lookup returns CDR1 SGHDT and CDR2 YYEEEE. Trimming stripped 3 bases from V and 13 bases from J, with 19 bases between. Sequenced here: peripheral blood mononuclear cells, sampled 100 days after allogeneic stem cell transplant. This sequence originates from a female patient aged 50-65 years who had an allogeneic stem cell transplant from an unrelated donor, so T cells may come from the graft donor. Some clones in this sample may be carry-over from other donors' samples. J is TRBJ1-1 and V is TRBV5-6; possibly TRBD1 for D (5 bases). This chain's CDR3 is CASSSRQYSERFF. The CDR3 coding sequence is TGTGCCAGCAGCTCTCGACAGTACAGCGAGCGTTTCTTT.